This TCR beta chain was documented in a study of OX40 agonist ivuxolimab in advanced cancers. General notes on the study: The costimulatory receptor OX40 (CD134) was targeted by ivuxolimab, a fully human IgG2 agonistic monoclonal antibody. Three dose-escalation patients achieved partial responses, one with hepatocellular carcinoma and two with cutaneous melanoma. A male proportion of around 83% and a mean age of 60 years, ranging from about 23 to 90, were recorded for the dose-escalation cohort. Patients were allowed to have had prior anti-PD-1, anti-PD-L1 or anti-CTLA-4 therapy, and approximately 40% of the dose-escalation patients had previously received checkpoint inhibitors. The paper describes the monotherapy dose-escalation part (N = 52 patients) of the phase I trial of ivuxolimab. Intravenous ivuxolimab was administered to patients every 2 weeks at six dose levels: 0.01, 0.1, 0.3, 1.5, 3 and 10 mg/kg. The point of sequencing TCRbeta in the periphery was to test whether ivuxolimab changed TCR sequence diversity and drove clonal T-cell expansion. Of the roughly 51 patients in dose escalation, about 20 had hepatocellular carcinoma, around 15 had melanoma, 9 had renal cell carcinoma and 9 had head and neck cancer.

Here is what the overall study found, with its caveats: After ivuxolimab, expanded clones were on average more numerous among CD8+ T cells than among CD4+ T cells. At doses of 0.1 to 3.0 mg/kg, clonal expansion of both CD4+ and CD8+ T cells in blood was seen between baseline and week 6. Low levels of normalized T-cell clonal expansion were also seen in some nonresponding patients. In the 0.1-3.0 mg/kg groups, partial responders were among the patients with the lowest normalized peripheral clonal expansion, particularly in CD8+ T cells. The antigen specificity of the clonally expanded peripheral T cells was not determined.

Per the germline V gene, KGHSH is the CDR1 and LQKENI is the CDR2. Inclusive of the bounding cysteine and phenylalanine, the CDR3 is 14 residues long. The only DNA kept is the CDR3, 42 bases in frame from the first base. V is cut by 4 bases and J by 1 base, and the space between the germline ends is 10 bases. To sequence the TCRbeta CDR3 region, genomic DNA was isolated from the sorted cells. The immunoSEQ Assay was used for sequencing of TCRbeta CDR3 regions. The table was pulled from immuneACCESS by TCRdb, which kept in-frame rearrangements only. Such tables lose some clones; where checked, under half of the loss comes from unresolved V genes, and the rest has no known cause. Counted in this sample were about 85,000 clones; 87% of them appeared once. The ten largest clones capture over 0.25% of the sample. This clone was found a few times. What this receptor recognizes is not known. Within one base of it there is no much larger clone, and no base qualities were kept.

Patients with a history of autoimmune disease or receiving systemic immunosuppression were excluded from the trial. Peripheral blood for TCR sequencing was collected from all dose cohorts at baseline, on cycle 4 day 1, and on cycle 7 day 1. The samples were drawn from a first-in-human, open-label, multicenter phase I dose-escalation trial of ivuxolimab. The trial enrolled adults with locally advanced or metastatic head and neck squamous cell, hepatocellular, melanoma or renal cell carcinoma. Before TCR sequencing, CD4+ and CD8+ T cells were separately sorted from peripheral blood. This specimen consisted of CD4+ or CD8+ T cells sorted from blood, obtained in a trial of the OX40 agonist ivuxolimab. The V and J segments used are TRBV18 and TRBJ1-1, with TRBD1 tentatively as D gene (6 bases match). The clonotype originates from an adult with an advanced solid tumor such as melanoma, head and neck, liver or kidney cancer. The CDR3 in this case is CASSREQGNTEAFF. The sequenced DNA: TGTGCCAGCTCACGCGAACAGGGGAACACTGAAGCTTTCTTT.